What follows are 5 T cell receptor beta chains derived from one specimen sequenced in a study of cytomegalovirus exposure and HLA in healthy donors (dated by TCRdb to 2016 to 2017). The library was generated by the immunoSEQ multiplex PCR assay. For the multiplex PCR, a mixture combining 60 forward primers for TCR Vbeta segments and 13 reverse primers for TCR Jbeta segments was used. The immuneACCESS repertoire file appears here via TCRdb, limited to in-frame rearrangements. These files lack a portion of the clones; in checked studies, under half of the deficit traces to unresolved V genes, and the cause of the others is not known. The sample table on file contains about 170,000 clones. The ten largest clonotypes hold over 1% of the sample. The sequencing input was PBMCs. Receptor source: an older woman in good health and CMV-seronegative.

This chain connects TRBV9 to TRBJ2-3; 9 bases agree with TRBD2. This CDR3 comprises 16 residues. Germline V gives CDR1 SGDLS, CDR2 YYNGEE. Unmatched junction bases numbered 4, after V lost 0 bases and J lost 2 bases. CDR3 sequence (DNA): TGTGCCAGCAGCGTAGGGACTAGCGAGTACACAGATACGCAGTATTTT. Translation gives CASSVGTSEYTDTQYF. The whole variable domain, remainder taken from reference TRBV9 and TRBJ2-3, is DSGVTQTPKHLITATGQRVTLRCSPRSGDLSVYWYQQSLDQGLQFLIQYYNGEERAKGNILERFSAQQFPDLHSELNLSSLELGDSALYFCASSVGTSEYTDTQYFGPGTRLTVL.

The chain combines TRBV19 with TRBJ1-6; D gene unclear. The V end was cut by 2 bases, the J end by 8 bases, with 19 bases between. The CDR3 has 17 amino acids. The germline gives CDR1 LNHDA, CDR2 SQIVND (reference sequence). CDR3: CASSIKAPSGTDSPLHF. In DNA, the CDR3 is TGTGCCAGTAGTATAAAAGCGCCTTCGGGAACTGATTCACCCCTCCACTTT.

The V call is TRBV27, the J call TRBJ2-7; weak D call: TRBD1 (5 bases). V lost 0 bases and J 3 bases, leaving 9 bases between the germline ends. The CDR3 has 14 residues. Germline-derived CDR1 and CDR2 are MNHEY and SMNVEV (reference sequence). CDR3 sequence: CASSLSGEFYEQYF. The CDR3 bases are TGTGCCAGCAGTTTATCAGGGGAATTCTACGAGCAGTACTTC.

The V and J genes are TRBV15 and TRBJ2-5; TRBD2 matches at 11 bases. The CDR3 runs 17 residues. CDR1 is LNHNV, CDR2 YYDKDF, per germline (reference sequence). V shed 1 base and J 5 bases; nucleotides not matched to a gene: 9. The CDR3 coding sequence is TGTGCCACCAGCAGAGGAGATGTAGCGGGGGGGCGGGAGACCCAGTACTTC. Its translation is CATSRGDVAGGRETQYF.

The chain recombines TRBV18 with TRBJ1-2, with D perhaps matching TRBD1 (5 bases). This CDR3 is built from 16 residues. CDR1 is KGHSH and CDR2 is LQKENI in the germline V gene. Trimming took 4 bases from V and 3 from J, leaving 18 bases between them. In nucleotides, the CDR3 is TGTGCCAGCTCACGAGGCAGGGCAATGGACGACTATGGCTACACCTTC. This encodes CASSRGRAMDDYGYTF.